A single T cell receptor (beta chain) is shown here with its context. This table comes from immunoSEQ multiplex PCR, and its TCRdb copy is limited to in-frame clones, with some not included. In the table there are about 82,000 clones, around 94% of which are singletons. The germline V gene has CDR1 SGHDT and CDR2 YYEEEE. The CDR3 runs 12 residues. Deletions cut 4 bases from V and 4 bases from J, with 9 bases between. This entry belongs to a study of technical replicates of blood from four donors. V usage is TRBV5-6 and J usage is TRBJ2-7, with a weak D call TRBD2 (5 bases). Specimen: T cells isolated from PBMCs. The TCR was taken from a human donor in good health. The CDR3 region has the DNA TGTGCCAGCAGCCGGGGTGGATACGAGCAGTACTTC. Translating it yields CASSRGGYEQYF.